Listed below are T cell receptor beta chains from one sample, sequenced in a study of technical replicates of blood from several donors. The table came from immunoSEQ multiplex PCR; TCRdb's copy has only in-frame clones and leaves some out. The data show around 65,000 clones, approximately 88% seen once. Source material: PBMCs. These receptor sequences come from a human donor in good health. Some clones in this sample may be carry-over from other donors' samples. Each CDR3 is given with its conserved first and last residue. Each record gives: clone size, V gene, D gene, J gene, CDR3 length, CDR3 DNA, CDR3 protein. A D gene is named only where the DNA matches it firmly. Part of the rows lack a size; the others show once, few, many or a class for expanded clones.

>-|TRBV27|TRBD1|TRBJ2-5|17
TGTGCCAGCAGTTTATCGGTTGTGGACAGGGGCCAAGAGACCCAGTACTTC
CASSLSVVDRGQETQYF
>once|TRBV4-3|TRBD1|TRBJ2-3|15
TGCGCCAGCAGCCGCTTCCAGGGGGATTCAAAGACGCAGTATTTT
CASSRFQGDSKTQYF
>-|TRBV5-4|TRBD2|TRBJ2-3|15
TGTGCCAGCACCCCTAGCGGGGGGGCGAGAGATACGCAGTATTTT
CASTPSGGARDTQYF
>-|TRBV5-4|-|TRBJ2-3|14
TGTGCCAGCAGCTCTGCCCGGGTCACAGATACGCAGTATTTT
CASSSARVTDTQYF
>-|TRBV6-6|TRBD1|TRBJ2-7|11
TGTGCCAGCAGTTACCGGGACAGCCAGTACTTC
CASSYRDSQYF
>-|TRBV10-1|-|TRBJ1-1|14
TGCGCCAGCAGACGCTCAATGCGGAGTCGTGAAGCTTTCTTT
CASRRSMRSREAFF
>-|TRBV10-3|TRBD1|TRBJ1-2|16
TGTGCCATCAGTGAAAACACCGGGACAGGGGTAAATGGCTACACCTTC
CAISENTGTGVNGYTF
>-|TRBV5-6|TRBD1|TRBJ1-6|12
TGTGCCAGCAGCCGGACAGGCTCACCCCTCCACTTT
CASSRTGSPLHF
>-|TRBV4-1|TRBD2|TRBJ2-3|15
TGCGCCAGCAGCCATCTAGCGGAGGTCGGGGATACGCAGTATTTT
CASSHLAEVGDTQYF
>-|TRBV7-2|TRBD2|TRBJ2-1|14
TGTGCCAGCTTTCAGGGACTAGCGGGGAATGAGCAGTTCTTC
CASFQGLAGNEQFF
>-|TRBV4-1|-|TRBJ1-5|14
TGCGCCAGCAGCCAAGTAGGGGCAGGGCAGCCCCAGCATTTT
CASSQVGAGQPQHF
>few|TRBV18|TRBD1|TRBJ1-3|15
TGTGCCAGCTCACCGGAGCAGGGACAGGGAAACACCATATATTTT
CASSPEQGQGNTIYF
>-|TRBV2|TRBD1|TRBJ2-7|14
TGTGCCAGCAATTTACAGGGGCCCCCCTACGAGCAGTACTTC
CASNLQGPPYEQYF
>-|TRBV2|TRBD1|TRBJ2-1|13
TGTGCCAGCAGGAGGGACAGTAACAATGAGCAGTTCTTC
CASRRDSNNEQFF
>-|TRBV6-1|TRBD2|TRBJ2-7|14
TGTGCCAGCAGGCCGCTAGCGGGAGTCTACGAGCAGTACTTC
CASRPLAGVYEQYF
>-|TRBV19|TRBD1|TRBJ1-5|17
TGTGCCAGTAGTATAGATTCGACAGGGGTCCTCAATCAGCCCCAGCATTTT
CASSIDSTGVLNQPQHF